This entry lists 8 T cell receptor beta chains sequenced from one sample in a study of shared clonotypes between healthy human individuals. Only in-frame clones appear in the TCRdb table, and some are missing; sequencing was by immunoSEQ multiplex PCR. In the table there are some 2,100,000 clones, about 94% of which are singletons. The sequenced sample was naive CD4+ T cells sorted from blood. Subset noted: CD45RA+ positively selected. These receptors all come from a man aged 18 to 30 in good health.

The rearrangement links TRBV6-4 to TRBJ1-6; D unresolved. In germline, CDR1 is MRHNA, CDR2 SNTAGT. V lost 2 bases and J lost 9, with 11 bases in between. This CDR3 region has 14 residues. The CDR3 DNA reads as TGTGCCAGCAGTGACGGATTGTGGGGTTCACCCCTCCACTTT. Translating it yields CASSDGLWGSPLHF.

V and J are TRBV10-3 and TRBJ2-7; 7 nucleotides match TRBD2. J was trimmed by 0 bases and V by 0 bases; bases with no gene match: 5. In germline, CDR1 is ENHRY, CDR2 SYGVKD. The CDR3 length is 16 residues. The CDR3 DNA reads TGTGCCATCAGTGAGTCGAAAGGCGGGGGCTCCTACGAGCAGTACTTC. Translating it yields CAISESKGGGSYEQYF.

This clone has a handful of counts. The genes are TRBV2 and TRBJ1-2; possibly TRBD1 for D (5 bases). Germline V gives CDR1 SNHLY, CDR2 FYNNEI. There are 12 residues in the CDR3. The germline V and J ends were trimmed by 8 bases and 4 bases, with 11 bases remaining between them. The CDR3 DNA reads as TGTGCCAGCGCGGGGCTACTCTATGGCTACACCTTC. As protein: CASAGLLYGYTF.

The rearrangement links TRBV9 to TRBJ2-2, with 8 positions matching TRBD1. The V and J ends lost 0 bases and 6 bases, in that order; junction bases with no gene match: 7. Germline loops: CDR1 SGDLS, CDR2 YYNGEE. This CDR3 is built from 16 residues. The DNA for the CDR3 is TGTGCCAGCAGCGTAGCTGGGGACAGGAGGTCCGGGGAGCTGTTTTTT. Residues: CASSVAGDRRSGELFF.

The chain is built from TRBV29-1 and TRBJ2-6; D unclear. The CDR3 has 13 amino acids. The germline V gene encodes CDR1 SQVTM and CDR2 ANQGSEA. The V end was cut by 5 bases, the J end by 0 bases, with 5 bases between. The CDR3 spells CSVYTSGANVLTF. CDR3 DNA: TGCAGCGTTTACACCTCTGGGGCCAACGTCCTGACTTTC.

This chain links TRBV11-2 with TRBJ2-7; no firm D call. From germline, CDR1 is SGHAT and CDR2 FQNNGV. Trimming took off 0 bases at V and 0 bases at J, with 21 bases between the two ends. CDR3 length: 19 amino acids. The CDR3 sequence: CASSLDSASWGNPSYEQYF. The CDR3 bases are TGTGCCAGCAGCTTAGATTCGGCCAGTTGGGGTAACCCCTCCTACGAGCAGTACTTC.

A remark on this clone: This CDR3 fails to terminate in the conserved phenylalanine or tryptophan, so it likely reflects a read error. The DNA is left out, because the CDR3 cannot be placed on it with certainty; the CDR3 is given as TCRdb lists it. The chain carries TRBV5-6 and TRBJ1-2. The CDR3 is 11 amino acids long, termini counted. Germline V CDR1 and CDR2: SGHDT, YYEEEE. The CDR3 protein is CASSFGPGMTL.

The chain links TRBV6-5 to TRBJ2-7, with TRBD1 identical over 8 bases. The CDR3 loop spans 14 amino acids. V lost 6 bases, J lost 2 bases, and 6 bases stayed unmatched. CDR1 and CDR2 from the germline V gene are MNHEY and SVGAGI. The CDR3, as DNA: TGTGCCAGCAGGCCGGGACAGGAGACCTACGAGCAGTACTTC. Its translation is CASRPGQETYEQYF.